These 19 T cell receptor beta chains originate from one sample sequenced in a study of OX40 agonist ivuxolimab in advanced cancers. Assay used: immunoSEQ multiplex PCR; TCRdb lists only in-frame clones, some missing. The data show fewer than 90,000 clones, with roughly 87% seen just once and over 0.2% held by the top ten. Sequencing was performed on CD4+ or CD8+ T cells sorted from blood, taken in a trial of the OX40 agonist ivuxolimab. Receptor source: an adult with an advanced solid tumor such as melanoma, head and neck, liver or kidney cancer.

This clone occurred once. This chain joins TRBV5-1 and TRBJ1-1; D is perhaps TRBD1 (5 bases). The CDR3 has 14 residues. In germline, CDR1 is SGHRS, CDR2 YFSETQ. V shed 7 bases and J shed 2 bases, with 15 bases lying between them. This CDR3 is CASAVGQVNTEAFF. The CDR3 DNA reads as TGCGCCAGCGCTGTTGGACAAGTTAACACTGAAGCTTTCTTT.

The chain joins TRBV5-5 to TRBJ2-5; TRBD1 aligns across 8 bases. V gave up 3 bases and J gave up 5 bases; unmatched junction bases: 6. The CDR3 has 14 amino acids. Germline loops: CDR1 SGHKS, CDR2 YYEKEE (reference sequence). CDR3 coding DNA: TGTGCCAGCAGCTACAGGGGGGTGGTGGAGACCCAGTACTTC. This gives the protein CASSYRGVVETQYF.

This chain joins TRBV7-2 and TRBJ2-7; D ambiguous. The V and J ends lost 3 bases and 7 bases respectively, with 10 bases between them. Germline lookup yields CDR1 SGHTA and CDR2 FQGNSA. The CDR3 spans 12 residues. The DNA of the CDR3 is TGTGCCAGCAGCTTTCCCCCCACGGAGCAGTACTTC. The encoded protein is CASSFPPTEQYF.

The rearrangement uses TRBV7-3 and TRBJ2-3, with 9 bases fitting TRBD2. Unmatched junction bases numbered 10, after V lost 2 bases and J lost 7 bases. Germline V lookup: CDR1 SGHTA, CDR2 FQGTGA. The CDR3 is 16 amino acids. The CDR3 DNA reads as TGTGCCAGCAGCTTAGCAGGTAGCGGGGGCTGGAATACGCAGTATTTT. Translating gives CASSLAGSGGWNTQYF. The full variable domain, with the rest looked up from reference TRBV7-3 and TRBJ2-3, is GAGVSQTPSNKVTEKGKYVELRCDPISGHTALYWYRQSLGQGPEFLIYFQGTGAADDSGLPNDRFFAVRPEGSVSTLKIQRTERGDSAVYLCASSLAGSGGWNTQYFGPGTRLTVL.

This clone came up a few times. The chain is built from TRBV11-2 and TRBJ2-7; 9 nucleotides agree with TRBD2. This CDR3 spans 15 amino acids. Per germline, CDR1 SGHAT and CDR2 FQNNGV. J gave up 3 bases and V 6 bases, and 9 bases lay outside the gene matches. The CDR3 loop is CASRPTSGGLYEQYF. As DNA, the CDR3 is TGTGCCAGCAGGCCGACTAGCGGAGGGCTCTACGAGCAGTACTTC.

The V and J genes are TRBV5-1 and TRBJ2-3; 11 nucleotides align to TRBD2. After removal of 1 base from V and 6 bases from J, the junction contained 4 bases not matched to a gene. Germline CDR1 SGHRS, CDR2 YFSETQ. The CDR3 is 15 residues long. CDR3 sequence reads: CASSLSSGRPDTQYF. The CDR3 DNA reads TGCGCCAGCAGCTTGTCTAGCGGGAGGCCCGATACGCAGTATTTT.

The V gene is TRBV4-1, the J gene TRBJ1-2; possible D gene TRBD1, 5 bases. V gave up 0 bases and J gave up 1 base, with 12 bases separating them. Germline V gives CDR1 MGHRA, CDR2 YSYEKL. The CDR3 runs to 16 residues. CDR3 DNA sequence: TGCGCCAGCAGCCAAGAGGGGCTACAGGTTAACTATGGCTACACCTTC. Its protein product is CASSQEGLQVNYGYTF.

J is TRBJ2-5 and V is TRBV6-6; D uncertain. The CDR3 has 11 amino acids. Germline V CDR1 and CDR2: MNHNY, SVGAGI (reference sequence). The V end lost 2 bases, the J end lost 4 bases, and 2 bases lay between the germline ends. The CDR3 region has the DNA TGTGCCAGCAGTTACGCAGAGACCCAGTACTTC. This gives the protein CASSYAETQYF.

V is TRBV12-5 and J is TRBJ2-2; 7 bases line up with TRBD1. V shed 0 bases, J shed 4 bases, and the junction held 5 bases outside the gene matches. This CDR3 contains 16 residues. Germline V lookup: CDR1 LGHNT, CDR2 FRNRAP. DNA of the CDR3: TGTGCTAGTGGTTTGGTGACAGGGATAAGCACCGGGGAGCTGTTTTTT. Encoded protein: CASGLVTGISTGELFF.

The chain has TRBV4-2 and TRBJ2-3, with 10 bases fitting TRBD2. J lost 2 bases, V lost 4 bases, and 6 bases had no gene match. The CDR3 extends over 16 amino acids. Per the germline V gene, CDR1 is LGHNA and CDR2 is YNFKEQ. The CDR3 coding sequence is TGTGCCAGCAGCCCGCTAGCGGGAGATATCACAGATACGCAGTATTTT. This gives the protein CASSPLAGDITDTQYF.

The chain has TRBV6-1 and TRBJ2-7; D might be TRBD2 (5 bases). The V end was cut by 7 bases, the J end by 3 bases, with 13 bases between. Germline lookup yields CDR1 MNHNS and CDR2 SASEGT. This CDR3 comprises 13 residues. This CDR3 is CASTYSRGYEQYF. CDR3 DNA: TGTGCCAGCACCTACAGTCGGGGCTACGAGCAGTACTTC.

The V gene is TRBV6-5, the J gene TRBJ2-2; D not resolved. The CDR3 consists of 14 residues. Germline V CDR1 and CDR2: MNHEY, SVGAGI. The V end was cut by 4 bases, the J end by 7 bases, with 13 bases between. The CDR3 spells CASSLQPGGGELFF. DNA of the CDR3: TGTGCCAGCAGTTTGCAGCCCGGTGGCGGGGAGCTGTTTTTT.

The V and J genes are TRBV7-9 and TRBJ2-5; 10 bases map to TRBD2. This CDR3 is 14 amino acids long. Germline trimming cut 3 bases from V and 4 bases from J; bases unmatched to any gene: 2. Per the germline V gene, CDR1 is SEHNR and CDR2 is FQNEAQ (reference sequence). The CDR3 coding sequence is TGTGCCAGCAGCTTGGGACTAGCGCGAGAGACCCAGTACTTC. Protein sequence: CASSLGLARETQYF.

The gene calls are TRBV5-1 and TRBJ2-2; TRBD1 might be the D (5 bases). V was pared by 0 bases and J by 6 bases, with 9 bases between. Germline CDR1 and CDR2: SGHRS and YFSETQ. This CDR3 has 14 amino acids. The CDR3 DNA follows: TGCGCCAGCAGCTTGGCTCAGGGTTCCGGGGAGCTGTTTTTT. Its protein is CASSLAQGSGELFF.

V gene TRBV28 combines with J gene TRBJ2-3; 11 nucleotides agree with TRBD2. The germline CDR1 and CDR2 sequences are MDHEN and SYDVKM. V shed 3 bases, J shed 8 bases, and the junction held 7 bases outside the gene matches. The CDR3 runs to 15 residues. CDR3 DNA sequence: TGTGCCAGCAGTTTTTCTAGCGGGAGGCTCCCTACGCAGTATTTT. Encoded protein: CASSFSSGRLPTQYF.

The rearrangement joins TRBV5-4 to TRBJ2-1, with D perhaps matching TRBD2 (5 bases). The CDR3 consists of 14 residues. CDR1 and CDR2 from the germline V gene are SGHNT and YYREEE (reference sequence). V was cut by 5 bases and J by 5 bases, with 14 bases left in between. Written as DNA, the CDR3 is TGTGCCAGCAGGTCGTCCGGAGGTGACAATGAGCAGTTCTTC. Translated: CASRSSGGDNEQFF.

This clone appeared once. V is TRBV7-9 and J is TRBJ1-3, with D uncertain. The CDR3 sequence is 13 residues long. Germline lookup yields CDR1 SEHNR and CDR2 FQNEAQ (reference sequence). Trimming took 5 bases from V and 1 from J, leaving 6 bases between them. CDR3: CASSGDSGNTIYF. CDR3 in DNA: TGTGCCAGCAGCGGGGATTCTGGAAACACCATATATTTT.

The chain has TRBV6-5 and TRBJ1-4, with a tentative D call TRBD1 (5 bases). Trimming took off 0 bases at V and 5 bases at J, with 13 bases between the two ends. The CDR3 totals 16 residues. The germline gives CDR1 MNHEY, CDR2 SVGAGI. The CDR3 protein is CASSYSMRDRNEKLFF. In DNA, the CDR3 is TGTGCCAGCAGTTACTCGATGCGAGACAGAAATGAAAAACTGTTTTTT.

The CDR3 DNA is TGTGCCAGCAGCTTAACGGACAGGGAAAGCTATGGCTACACCTTC. Protein product: CASSLTDRESYGYTF. The V and J genes are TRBV11-2 and TRBJ1-2; TRBD1 matches 8 bases. V gave up 2 bases and J gave up 4 bases; unmatched junction bases: 6. CDR1 is SGHAT, CDR2 FQNNGV, per germline. This CDR3 contains 15 residues.